This TCR beta chain originates from a study of early T cells in non-severe SARS-CoV-2 infection. Study-level background: Chains stayed unpaired after sequencing of bulk RNA from unsorted whole blood. Study observations and caveats: CD4 and private specificities were missed by VDJdb matching, which favored anti-spike CD8 responses.

Unique molecular identifier tags were affixed to discrete cDNA molecules. Each CDR3 protein gets one entry after TCRdb re-called the 5' RACE reads with MiXCR. Seen here are more than 65,000 distinct CDR3 sequences, 10% to 15% observed once, and the top ten hold roughly 3.9%. V gave up 6 bases and J gave up 8 bases, with 19 bases separating them. CDR1 GTSNPN and CDR2 SVGIG come from the germline V gene (reference sequence). The CDR3 sequence is 13 residues long. This clonotype was seen many times. Its antigen is unidentified. The clonotype originates from an adult who was a healthcare worker with PCR-confirmed SARS-CoV-2 infection or an uninfected control (not recorded which). Sequenced sample: whole blood. The chain links TRBV30 to TRBJ1-2; D ambiguous. CDR3 amino acids: CACSEVERRGYTF. The CDR3 DNA is TGTGCCTGTTCGGAGGTAGAACGAAGGGGCTACACCTTC.